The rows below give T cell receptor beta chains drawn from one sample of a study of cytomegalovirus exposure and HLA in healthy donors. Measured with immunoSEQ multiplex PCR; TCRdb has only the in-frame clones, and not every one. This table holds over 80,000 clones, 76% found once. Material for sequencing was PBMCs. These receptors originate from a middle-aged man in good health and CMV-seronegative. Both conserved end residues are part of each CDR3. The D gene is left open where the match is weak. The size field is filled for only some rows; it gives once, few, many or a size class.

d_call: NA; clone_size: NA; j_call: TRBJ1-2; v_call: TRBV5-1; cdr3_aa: CASSLAGQSPYGYTF; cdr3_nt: TGCGCCAGCAGCTTGGCAGGACAGAGCCCCTATGGCTACACCTTC
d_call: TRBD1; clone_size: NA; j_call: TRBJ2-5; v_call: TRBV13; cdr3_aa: CASSSQTSRQGRWMTQYF; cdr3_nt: TGTGCCAGCAGCTCCCAAACCAGCAGACAGGGCCGGTGGATGACCCAGTACTTC
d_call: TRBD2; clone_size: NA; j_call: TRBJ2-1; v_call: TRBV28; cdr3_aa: CASSVAGGLEQFF; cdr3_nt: TGTGCCAGCAGTGTAGCGGGGGGTCTTGAGCAGTTCTTC
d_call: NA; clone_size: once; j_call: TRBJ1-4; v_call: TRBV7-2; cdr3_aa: CASSPGPNEKLFF; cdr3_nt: TGTGCCAGCAGCCCAGGGCCCAATGAAAAACTGTTTTTT
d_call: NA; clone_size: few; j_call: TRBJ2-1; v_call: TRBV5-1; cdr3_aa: CASSLEGGSYNEQFF; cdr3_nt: TGCGCCAGCAGCTTAGAAGGGGGCTCCTACAATGAGCAGTTCTTC
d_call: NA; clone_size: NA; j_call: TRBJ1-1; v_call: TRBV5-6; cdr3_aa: CASSPLGASENTEAFF; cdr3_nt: TGTGCCAGCAGCCCATTGGGGGCCAGCGAGAACACTGAAGCTTTCTTT
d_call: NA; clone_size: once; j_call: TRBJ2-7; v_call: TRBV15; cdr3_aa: CATSRASGPEQYF; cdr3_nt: TGTGCCACCAGCAGAGCAAGCGGACCCGAGCAGTACTTC
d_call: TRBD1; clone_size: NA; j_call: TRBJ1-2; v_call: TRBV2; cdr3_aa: CANRDRGYGNYGYTF; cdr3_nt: TGTGCCAACCGGGACAGGGGATACGGAAACTATGGCTACACCTTC
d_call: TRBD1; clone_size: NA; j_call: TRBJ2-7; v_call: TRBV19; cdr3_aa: CASSMRLGRGFRYEQYF; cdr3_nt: TGTGCCAGTAGTATGCGCCTGGGCAGGGGGTTTCGCTACGAGCAGTACTTC
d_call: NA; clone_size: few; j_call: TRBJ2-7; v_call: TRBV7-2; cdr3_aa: CASSLPQGLYEQYF; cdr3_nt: TGTGCCAGCAGCTTACCCCAGGGGCTCTACGAGCAGTACTTC
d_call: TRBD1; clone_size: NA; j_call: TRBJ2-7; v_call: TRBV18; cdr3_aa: CASSAGQEIYEQYF; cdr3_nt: TGTGCCAGCTCAGCGGGACAGGAAATCTACGAGCAGTACTTC
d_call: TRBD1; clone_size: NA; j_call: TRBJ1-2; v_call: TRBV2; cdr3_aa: CARGGQGIGGYTF; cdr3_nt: TGTGCCAGGGGGGGACAGGGGATTGGTGGCTACACCTTC
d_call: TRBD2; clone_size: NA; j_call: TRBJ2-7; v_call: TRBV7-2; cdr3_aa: CASSPTSGGPHHEQYF; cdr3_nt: TGTGCCAGCAGTCCTACTAGCGGGGGGCCTCACCACGAGCAGTACTTC
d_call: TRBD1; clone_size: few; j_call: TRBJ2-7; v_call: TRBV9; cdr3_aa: CASSPGTGNEQYF; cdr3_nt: TGTGCCAGCAGCCCCGGGACAGGGAACGAGCAGTACTTC
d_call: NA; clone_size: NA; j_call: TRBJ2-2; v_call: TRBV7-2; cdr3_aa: CASSLARRRYAGELFF; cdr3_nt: TGTGCCAGCAGCTTAGCCCGGAGACGGTACGCCGGGGAGCTGTTTTTT
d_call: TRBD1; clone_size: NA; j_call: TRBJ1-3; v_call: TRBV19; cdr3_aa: CASSGQGLGNTIYF; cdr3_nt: TGTGCCAGTAGCGGACAGGGGCTTGGAAACACCATATATTTT
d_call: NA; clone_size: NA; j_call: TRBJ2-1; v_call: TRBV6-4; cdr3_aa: CASSDSSGSYNEQFF; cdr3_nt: TGTGCCAGCAGTGACTCTAGCGGCTCCTACAATGAGCAGTTCTTC
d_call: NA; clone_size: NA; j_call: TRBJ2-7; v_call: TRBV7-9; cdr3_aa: CASSLSRHYEQYF; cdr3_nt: TGTGCCAGCAGCCTATCCAGACACTACGAGCAGTACTTC
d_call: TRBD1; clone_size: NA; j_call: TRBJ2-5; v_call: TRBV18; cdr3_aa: CASSPTGTGVRETQYF; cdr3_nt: TGTGCCAGCTCACCAACCGGGACAGGGGTACGTGAGACCCAGTACTTC
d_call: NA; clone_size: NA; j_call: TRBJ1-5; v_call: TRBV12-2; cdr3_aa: CASRFRDRDNQPQHF; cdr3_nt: TGTGCAAGTCGCTTCCGGGACAGGGACAATCAGCCCCAGCATTTT
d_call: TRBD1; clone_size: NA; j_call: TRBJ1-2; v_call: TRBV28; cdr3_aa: CASSPLDRAENYGYTF; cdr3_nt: TGTGCCAGCAGCCCCCTGGACAGGGCAGAGAACTATGGCTACACCTTC
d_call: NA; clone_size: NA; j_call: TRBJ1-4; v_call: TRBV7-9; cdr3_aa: CSSSLLFEKLFF; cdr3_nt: TGTTCCAGCAGCTTATTATTTGAAAAACTGTTTTTT
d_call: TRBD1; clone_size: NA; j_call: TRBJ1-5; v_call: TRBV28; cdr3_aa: CASSLREQGAYGQPQHF; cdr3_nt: TGTGCCAGCAGTTTAAGAGAACAGGGGGCATATGGACAGCCCCAGCATTTT
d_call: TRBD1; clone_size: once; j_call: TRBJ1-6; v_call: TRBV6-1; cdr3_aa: CASSVTGTGYSPLHF; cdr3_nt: TGTGCCAGCAGTGTAACCGGGACAGGTTATTCACCCCTCCACTTT
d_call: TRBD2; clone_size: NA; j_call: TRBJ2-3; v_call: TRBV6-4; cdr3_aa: CASSQLAGGPDTQYF; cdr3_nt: TGTGCCAGCAGCCAACTAGCGGGGGGGCCAGATACGCAGTATTTT
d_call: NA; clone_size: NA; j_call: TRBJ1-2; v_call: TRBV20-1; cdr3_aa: CSAWTSYGYTF; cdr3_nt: TGCAGTGCCTGGACATCCTATGGCTACACCTTC
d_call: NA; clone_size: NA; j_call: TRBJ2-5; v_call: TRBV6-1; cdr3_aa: CASSARAAGTQYF; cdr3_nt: TGTGCCAGCAGTGCCCGGGCCGCGGGGACCCAGTACTTC
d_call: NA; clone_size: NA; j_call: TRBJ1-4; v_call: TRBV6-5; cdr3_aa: CASSYRPGSNEKLFF; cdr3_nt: TGTGCCAGCAGTTACCGGCCGGGGAGTAATGAAAAACTGTTTTTT
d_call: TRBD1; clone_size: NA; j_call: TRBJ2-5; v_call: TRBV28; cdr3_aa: CASSLRDRQETQYF; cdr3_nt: TGTGCCAGCAGTTTACGGGACAGGCAAGAGACCCAGTACTTC